This TCR beta chain was sequenced in a study of beta chain features in type 1 diabetes. The study, taken as a whole, reports: When Type 1 diabetes patients were examined, their TCRB CDR3s proved moderately but significantly shorter in all four CD4+ subsets. Diminished insertions and augmented deletions at VDJ junctions characterized type 1 diabetes patients.

cDNA synthesis used the whole RNA isolate, giving expressed TCRB sequences. Data came from immunoSEQ multiplex PCR; TCRdb stores just in-frame clones and leaves some out. The sample has some 160,000 clones; approximately 8.7% are singletons. This CDR3 contains 14 residues. CDR1 WNHNN and CDR2 SYGVQD come from the germline V gene (reference sequence). The trim removed 4 bases at V and 4 bases at J, leaving 4 bases unmatched. This clone appeared a few times. Antigen specificity is unknown. This sequence originates from a woman in her 30s with type 1 diabetes. Sequencing input: central memory CD4+ T cells from blood. V usage is TRBV10-1 and J usage is TRBJ2-1; TRBD2 matches at 7 bases. CDR3: CASSGGSVYNEQFF. The CDR3 DNA reads TGCGCCAGCAGTGGCGGGAGTGTGTACAATGAGCAGTTCTTC.